This TCR beta chain was sequenced during a study of shared clonotypes between healthy human individuals. Broader study findings: Represented diversity, genetic and exposure-history alike, was limited by few donors.

As concerns this clone: What it recognizes is unknown.

Original data processing: Filtering differed because ImmunoSEQ produced junction-only sequences that carried no quality scores. Assay: immunoSEQ multiplex PCR; the TCRdb copy retains only in-frame clones and omits some. V and J calls and clone size follow that table, whereas D and trimming were derived from the DNA. The sample has more than 850,000 clones, around 82% seen once; the top ten hold under 0.65%. The receptor was derived from a man between 18 and 35 years old in good health. Some clones in this sample may be carry-over from other donors' samples. Sequencing used memory CD4+ T cells from PBMCs. Subset in this sample: CD45RA-negative fraction.

CDR3 amino acids: CASSGGPGVKETQYF. The CDR3 bases are TGTGCCAGCAGTGGGGGGCCCGGGGTTAAAGAGACCCAGTACTTC. This chain connects TRBV25-1 to TRBJ2-5; tentative D call: TRBD1 (6 bases). Germline CDR1 and CDR2: MGHDK and SYGVNS. The CDR3 loop spans 15 amino acids. The V end was cut by 4 bases, the J end by 3 bases, with 15 bases between.